The text below deals with one TCR beta chain. This clone has only a few counts. Its specific antigen is unknown. Base-call qualities are not available, and no considerably larger clone is one nucleotide away. From the cysteine up to the phenylalanine, the CDR3 has a length of 15 residues. The DNA shown is the 45-base CDR3, in frame from base 1. The germline V gene gives CDR1 as MNHNS and CDR2 as SASEGT. Germline trimming: 1 base from V, 1 base from J; junction bases outside gene matches: 0. The cohort consisted of some 730 healthy bone marrow donors. At the time of sampling, all cohort members were nominally healthy, though unrecorded immune exposures were likely present. The donor was CMV seronegative and belonged to the group of approximately 320 seronegative cohort members. Every donor gave a peripheral blood sample, and the peripheral blood mononuclear cells from that sample were used for TCR beta sequencing. The Qiagen DNeasy Blood Extraction Kit was used to extract genomic DNA from the blood cell samples.

This sample was included in a study of cytomegalovirus exposure and HLA in healthy donors (dated by TCRdb to 2016 to 2017). Turning to the overall study: According to an earlier analysis of several hundred of the donors, roughly 180 million T cells yielded 90 million to 130 million unique TCR beta sequences and around 300 Gb of sequence data. An early release that covered 500 to 800 HLA-typed donors contained about 290 gigabases of sequencing data and around 85 million unique TCR sequences. The genetic ancestry cluster associated with self-reported Caucasian donors included 80% to 90% of the roughly 380 genotyped donors. The study aimed to test whether cataloging public T cell receptors could reveal signatures of past pathogen exposure. The study used immunosequencing to profile the T cell repertoires of hundreds of subjects and linked those repertoires to cytomegalovirus serostatus. Along with the approximately 700-subject first cohort, a separate validation cohort of some 130 different subjects was used. To predict cytomegalovirus infection status, the study brought together high-throughput TCR immunosequencing, statistical association of individual TCRs with disease status, and machine learning. To study patterns of TCR occurrence, a later analysis re-analyzed previously published TCR beta repertoires from around 700 donors and added high-resolution HLA genotyping. The later analysis used no new phenotypic data to find candidate immune exposures, relying instead on TCR beta sequences and their occurrence across donors. An earlier analysis of 450 to 750 of the donors used high-throughput TCR beta sequencing to judge whether each TCR beta V gene segment behaved as functional or pseudogenic. Donor age, sex, ethnicity and CMV serostatus were compiled alongside the repertoire data. In a later genetic analysis, genome-wide SNP genotypes for about three fifths of the 666 donors were used, and that subset was treated as a discovery cohort. Every discovery cohort repertoire had been produced on one sequencing platform. HLA typing included class I and class II loci at four-digit resolution. The number of typed donors differed by locus: 629-630 for A, B, C, DRB1 and DQB1; some 500 for DQA1; some 590 for DPA1; and 450 to 480 for DPB1. Four or five DR-DQ haplotypes were handled as single units for association and clustering, since linkage in the cohort was strong. On average, approximately 250,000 unique TCR beta nucleotide sequences were sequenced per donor among a few hundred genotyped donors of the cohort, with roughly 18% of those sequences being non-productive.

What the research found in general, with its limitations: V-gene and J-gene trimming of TCR beta chains was associated with a missense DCLRE1C variant in a later genetic analysis, and the association was replicated in an independent cohort. A later analysis found that TCR association rates varied across HLA loci, with DRB1 alleles showing the most associated TCRs and HLA-C alleles the fewest. According to a later analysis, parvovirus B19, influenza, CMV and Epstein-Barr virus appeared linked to several top co-occurrence clusters. The only immune exposure information available for the cohort was CMV serostatus. Because counts were too low, about 18 rarely observed V segments, including chromosome 9 orphons, were excluded from the earlier analysis of some 590 of the donors. Sequencing depth was assumed to be roughly uniform across donors in the presence/absence analyses, though that assumption may not hold. Compared with equally common non-associated chains, HLA-associated TCR beta chains in a later analysis were more clonally expanded and had lower generation probabilities. Correlated functional status among segregating V segments might reflect linkage disequilibrium, but an unknown experimental factor could not be ruled out. Because the 87-base-pair reads could not distinguish some IMGT-functional V segments, including TRBV6-2 and TRBV6-3, those segments were excluded. It was suggested by the authors that the approach could potentially be generalized to other disease states and immunological phenotypes. In a later genetic analysis, fewer N-insertions in productive TCRs were reported among donors in an Asian-associated ancestry cluster than the roughly 700-donor mean. Strong co-occurrence of HLA alleles, especially DR and DQ, made assigning TCR associations to individual alleles difficult. Because some donors lacked HLA typing at each locus, the association tests relied only on the typed subset. In vitro tests confirmed that a few of the cytomegalovirus-associated TCR beta chains recognize cytomegalovirus antigens. Specific HLA alleles were associated with about 17,000 TCR beta sequences at a false discovery rate of 0.05 in a later analysis. This cohort had only TCR beta chains sequenced, and the lack of alpha or paired-chain data limited which features could be detected. A cluster of highly shared sequence variants was judged likely to represent a technical artifact of the sequencing pipeline. Most CMV-associated TCR beta chains appeared to be HLA-restricted in a later analysis, and the HLA associations seemed to be driven largely by CMV exposure. Most TCR sequences were seen in very few donors, while some public TCRs were found in many individuals. The classifier was reported to diagnose cytomegalovirus status with high specificity and sensitivity in both the original and validation cohorts. The study gave a list of about 160 TCR beta chains associated with cytomegalovirus. In an earlier analysis of about 540 of the donors, most TCR beta V segments were observed in productive rearrangements about 90% or about 30% of the time, broadly matching IMGT annotations. A further reported finding was that TCR beta sequences accurately predicted the HLA-A and HLA-B alleles for most subjects in the first cohort.

Library preparation employed the immunoSEQ multiplex PCR assay. For the multiplex PCR, a mixture combining 60 forward primers for TCR Vbeta segments and 13 reverse primers for TCR Jbeta segments was used. The CDR3 region of rearranged TCR beta genes was amplified from genomic DNA by a multiplex PCR assay. Amplified TCR beta libraries were sequenced as 87-base-pair reads on the Illumina HiSeq System. The authors' analysis ran thus. A later analysis tallied tens of millions of unique TCR beta chains across the 640 or so repertoires, and some 10 million of those chains were shared by two or more donors. Raw reads were error-corrected and collapsed into unique sequences with a nearest-neighbor algorithm that merged closely related sequences to remove PCR and sequencing errors. V, D and J gene segments were assigned by aligning CDR3 sequences to IMGT reference sequences. Each retained sequence needed at least a six-nucleotide match to both a V gene segment and a J gene segment. Rearrangements were called productive when the CDR3 lacked stop codons and stayed in frame with V and J; all others were non-productive. Following IMGT convention, CDR3 was defined as the stretch from the second conserved V-encoded cysteine up to the conserved J-encoded phenylalanine. Sequences without an unambiguous match to a single V gene segment were excluded from the earlier analysis of approximately 560 of the donors. An earlier analysis of a few hundred of the donors called V segments functional above 56.7% productive rearrangements and segregating when the between-donor standard deviation exceeded 5%. To diagnose cytomegalovirus status from the catalog of TCR beta chain sequences, a statistical classification framework was built. In a later analysis, V and J genes were assigned by comparing TCR nucleotide sequences against IMGT/GENE-DB human TR gene sequences. In a later analysis, CDR3 sequences and most-parsimonious VDJ recombination scenarios were assigned using the TCRdist pipeline. In a later analysis, each TCR beta chain was defined by its CDR3 amino acid sequence together with its V-gene family, and reads without a unique V-gene family were excluded. To address suspected cross-contamination and a sequencing artifact, a later analysis removed 592 highly shared, low-generation-probability nucleotide sequences. In a later analysis, a clonal expansion index was calculated for each public chain from normalized within-repertoire ranks of inferred template counts. In a later analysis, generation probabilities were computed with a VDJ recombination model fitted to out-of-frame rearrangements, and the resulting probabilities were checked against IGoR. In a later analysis, TCR-TCR, TCR-HLA and TCR-CMV co-occurrence was scored with hypergeometric tests, and a repertoire-size bias correction was applied to TCR pairs. A later analysis estimated false discovery rates by permuting HLA or CMV assignments 20 times. A later analysis grouped co-occurring TCRs with DBSCAN, adding TCRdist sequence similarity when clustering within HLA-allele-positive subsets. For co-occurrence clustering, repertoires with fewer than 30,000 or more than 120,000 public chains were excluded, along with five repertoires with anomalous nucleotide sharing. Held by TCRdb, this immuneACCESS table contains in-frame sequences only and omits some clones. Under half of the omission traces to an unresolved V gene where checked; the cause of the rest is unknown. That table supplies the V and J calls and clone size; D and trimming were determined from the DNA. The sample table contains around 170,000 clones; only one count was recorded for roughly 78% of them. The ten largest clones add up to about 1.9% of the sample.

Rearrangement joined TRBV6-1 to TRBJ2-3; 9 middle bases align to TRBD2. This receptor was obtained from a young woman in good health and CMV-seronegative. The sample taken for sequencing was PBMCs. The DNA is as follows: TGTGCCAGCAGTGAAGAGCGGGGGGGCACAGATACGCAGTATTTT. Its translation is CASSEERGGTDTQYF.